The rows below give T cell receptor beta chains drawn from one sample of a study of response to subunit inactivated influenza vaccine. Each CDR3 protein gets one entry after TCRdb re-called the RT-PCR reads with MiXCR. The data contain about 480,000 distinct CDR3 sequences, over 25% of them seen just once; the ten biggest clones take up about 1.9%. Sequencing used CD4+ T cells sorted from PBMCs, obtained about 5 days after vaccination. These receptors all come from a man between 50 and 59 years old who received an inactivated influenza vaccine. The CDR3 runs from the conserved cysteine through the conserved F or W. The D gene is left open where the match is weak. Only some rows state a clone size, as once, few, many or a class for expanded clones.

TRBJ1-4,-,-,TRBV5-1,TGCGCCAGCAGCTTGACATTTTATAGCCAACTGTTTTTT,CASSLTFYSQLFF
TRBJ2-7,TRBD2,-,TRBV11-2,TGTGCCAGCAGCTCGGACGGGACTAGCGGGAGTCGGTGGGGCTACGAGCAGTACTTC,CASSSDGTSGSRWGYEQYF
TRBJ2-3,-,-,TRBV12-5,TGTGCTAGTGGTGAGCCTCAGGGCGGTTCAGATACGCAGTATTTT,CASGEPQGGSDTQYF
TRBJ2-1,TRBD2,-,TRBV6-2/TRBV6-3,TGTGCCAGCAGTTGGTTTAGCGGGGCCTACAATGAGCAGTTCTTC,CASSWFSGAYNEQFF
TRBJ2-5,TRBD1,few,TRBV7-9,TGTGCCAGCAGCTTACTGAAGACAGGGCGACAAGAGACCCAGTACTTC,CASSLLKTGRQETQYF
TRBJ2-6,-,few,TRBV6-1,TGTGCCAGCAGACCAGGGGGGGCTGGGGCCAACGTCCTGACTTTC,CASRPGGAGANVLTF
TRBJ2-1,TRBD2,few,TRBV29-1,TGCAGCGTCTTAGAGGGCGGGAGATTCAATGAGCAGTTCTTC,CSVLEGGRFNEQFF
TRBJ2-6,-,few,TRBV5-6,TGTGCCAGCAGCTTTGTGGTCTCTGGATCTGGGGCCAACGTCCTGACTTTC,CASSFVVSGSGANVLTF
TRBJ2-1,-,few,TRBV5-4,TGTGCCAGCAGCTTACCCGGGACGGCCTACAATGAGCAGTTCTTC,CASSLPGTAYNEQFF
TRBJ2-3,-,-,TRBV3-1,TGTGCCAGCAGCCAACTCGCGGATGTCACAGATACGCAGTATTTT,CASSQLADVTDTQYF
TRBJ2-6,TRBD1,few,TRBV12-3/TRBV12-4,TGTGCCAGCAGCAGGGGGTCCTTCTCTGGGGCCAACGTCCTGACTTTC,CASSRGSFSGANVLTF
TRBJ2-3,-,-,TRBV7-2,TGTGCCAGCAGCACCAGCGGGTACACAGATACGCAGTATTTT,CASSTSGYTDTQYF
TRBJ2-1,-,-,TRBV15,TGTGCCACCAGAGGGGACGGTTCCTACAATGAGCAGTTCTTC,CATRGDGSYNEQFF
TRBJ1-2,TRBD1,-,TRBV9,TGTGCCAGCAGAAAGGACAGGGGAGACTATGGCTACACCTTC,CASRKDRGDYGYTF
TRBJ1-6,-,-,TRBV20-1,TGCAGTGCTTCACAGGATTCACCCCTCCACTTT,CSASQDSPLHF
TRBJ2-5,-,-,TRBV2,TGTGCCAGCAGCGAAACGGGAACAGGGCTAGTAACCCAGTACTTC,CASSETGTGLVTQYF
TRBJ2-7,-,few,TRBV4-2,TGTGCCAGCAGCCAGATGTCGGGGGTGTACGAGCAGTACTTC,CASSQMSGVYEQYF
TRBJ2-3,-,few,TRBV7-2,TGTGCCAGCAGCCCTGGGACGGAACGTTACACAGATACGCAGTATTTT,CASSPGTERYTDTQYF
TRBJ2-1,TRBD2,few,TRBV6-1,TGTGCCAGCAGCAGGACTAGCGGGAGTATCTACAATGAGCAGTTCTTC,CASSRTSGSIYNEQFF
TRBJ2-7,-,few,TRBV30,TGTGCCTGCGGCGGGGCAGGGTCTTACGAGCAGTACTTC,CACGGAGSYEQYF
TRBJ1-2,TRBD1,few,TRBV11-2,TGTGCCAGCAGCTTAGAAGGATTCGGCACAGGGGCAAACTATGGCTACACCTTC,CASSLEGFGTGANYGYTF
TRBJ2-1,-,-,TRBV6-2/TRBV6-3,TGTGCCAGCAGTAATACAGGCCTCGAGTTCTTC,CASSNTGLEFF
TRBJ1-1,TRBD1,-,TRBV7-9,TGTGCCAGCAGCTTTTGGACAGGGGGAGGCACTGAAGCTTTCTTT,CASSFWTGGGTEAFF
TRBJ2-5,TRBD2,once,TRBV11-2,TGTGCCAGCAGCTTAATTCCTGGACTAGCGGGGGTTTCCCAAGAGACCCAGTACTTC,CASSLIPGLAGVSQETQYF
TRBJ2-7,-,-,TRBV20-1,TGCAGTGCTAGAGATCCTGTTTTCTCGTACGAGCAGTACTTC,CSARDPVFSYEQYF
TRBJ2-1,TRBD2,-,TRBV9,TGTGCCAGCAGCTCTGCCAGCGGGGGGTACCGGGGTGAGCAGTTCTTC,CASSSASGGYRGEQFF
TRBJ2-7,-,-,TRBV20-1,TGCAGTGCTAGTGACGGTACCTACGAGCAGTACTTC,CSASDGTYEQYF